The entry that follows covers one T cell receptor beta chain sequence. Methods used by the authors: Quantification of nucleated cells was approximated via reference gene primer amplification. Profiled with immunoSEQ multiplex PCR; TCRdb holds only in-frame clones, not every one. V and J calls plus clone size are reproduced from that table; the DNA served to infer D and trimming. Found here are 150,000 to 200,000 clones, about 85% of them singletons; the top ten hold over 7%. These data originate in a study of blood T cell repertoires in COVID-19. The CDR3 extends over 13 amino acids. CDR1 and CDR2 (germline): SGHNT, YYREEE (reference sequence). The V end lost 2 bases, the J end lost 3 bases, and 9 bases lay between the germline ends.

The source material was peripheral blood. J is TRBJ2-7 and V is TRBV5-4; D perhaps matches TRBD1 (6 bases). The sequence derives from a woman of 80 years or more in a cohort sampled during active or convalescent COVID-19. This CDR3 reads CASSFIGGYEQYV. The CDR3 bases are TGTGCCAGCAGCTTCATAGGGGGCTACGAGCAGTACGTC.